This T cell receptor beta chain originates from a study of shared clonotypes between healthy human individuals. Findings and caveats of the study: Memory subsets generally showed smaller estimated richness than naive subsets did.

Original handling: Junction-only sequences without quality scores were provided by ImmunoSEQ, so filtering was different. The method was immunoSEQ multiplex PCR; TCRdb's version includes in-frame clones alone and lacks a portion of them. V and J calls and clone size are given by that table; D and trimming were obtained from the DNA. The table includes roughly 2.2 million clones, roughly 90% detected once. Remarks on this clone: The antigen remains undetermined.

The CDR3 is 14 residues long. Germline CDR1 MNHNS, CDR2 SASEGT. The V and J ends lost 6 bases and 3 bases, in that order; junction bases with no gene match: 6. This sequence was found in a man aged 18 to 29 in good health. Some clones in this sample may be carry-over from other donors' samples. Sequenced input: naive CD4+ T cells from PBMCs. Subset given: CD45RA+ positively selected. V gene TRBV6-1 combines with J gene TRBJ2-7; TRBD1 aligns across 9 bases. CDR3 sequence: CASSDRGLHYEQYF. The CDR3 DNA reads TGTGCCAGCAGCGACAGGGGGTTACACTACGAGCAGTACTTC.